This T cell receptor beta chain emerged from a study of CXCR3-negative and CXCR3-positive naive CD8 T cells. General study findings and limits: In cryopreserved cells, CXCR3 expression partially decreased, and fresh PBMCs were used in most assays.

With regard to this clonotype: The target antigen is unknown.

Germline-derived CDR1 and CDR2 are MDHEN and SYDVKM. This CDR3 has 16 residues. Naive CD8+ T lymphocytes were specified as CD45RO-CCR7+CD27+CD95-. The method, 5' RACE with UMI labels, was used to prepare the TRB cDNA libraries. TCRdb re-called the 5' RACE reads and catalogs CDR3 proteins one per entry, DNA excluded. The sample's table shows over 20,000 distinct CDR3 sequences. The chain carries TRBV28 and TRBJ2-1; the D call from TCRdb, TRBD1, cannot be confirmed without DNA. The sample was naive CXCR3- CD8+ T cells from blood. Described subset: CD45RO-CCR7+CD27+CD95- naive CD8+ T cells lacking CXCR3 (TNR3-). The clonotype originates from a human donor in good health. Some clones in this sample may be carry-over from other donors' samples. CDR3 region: CASRRGLGITHNEQFF.